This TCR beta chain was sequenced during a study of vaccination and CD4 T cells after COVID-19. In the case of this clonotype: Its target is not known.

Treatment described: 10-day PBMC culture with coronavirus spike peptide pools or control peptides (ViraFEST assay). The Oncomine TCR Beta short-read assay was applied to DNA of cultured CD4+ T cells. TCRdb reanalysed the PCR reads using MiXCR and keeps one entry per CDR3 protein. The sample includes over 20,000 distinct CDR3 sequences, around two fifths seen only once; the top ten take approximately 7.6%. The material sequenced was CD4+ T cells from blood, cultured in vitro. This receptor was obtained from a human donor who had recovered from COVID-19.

CDR3 sequence (DNA): TGTGCCACCCTAGCCCGGACCGGGACAGGGCACGTTAGCAATCAGCCCCAGCATTTT. As protein: CATLARTGTGHVSNQPQHF. The chain couples TRBV6-1 to TRBJ1-5, with 9 bases identical to TRBD1. Per germline, CDR1 MNHNS and CDR2 SASEGT. The V and J ends lost 10 bases and 0 bases, in that order; junction bases with no gene match: 19. The CDR3 is 19 amino acids.